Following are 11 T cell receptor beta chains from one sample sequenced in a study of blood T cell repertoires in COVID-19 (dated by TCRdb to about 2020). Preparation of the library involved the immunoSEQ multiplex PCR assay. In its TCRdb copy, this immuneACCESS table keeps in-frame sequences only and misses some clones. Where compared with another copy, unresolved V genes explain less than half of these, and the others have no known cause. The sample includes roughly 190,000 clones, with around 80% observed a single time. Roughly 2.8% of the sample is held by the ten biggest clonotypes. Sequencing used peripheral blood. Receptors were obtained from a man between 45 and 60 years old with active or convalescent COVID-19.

Written as DNA, the CDR3 is TGTGCCAGCAGCCGGACAGGGAACGAGCAGTACTTC. It yields the protein CASSRTGNEQYF. This chain joins TRBV5-6 and TRBJ2-7, with TRBD1 matching over 8 bases. Germline V gives CDR1 SGHDT, CDR2 YYEEEE. After removal of 4 bases from V and 5 bases from J, the junction contained 2 bases not matched to a gene. The CDR3 covers 12 residues.

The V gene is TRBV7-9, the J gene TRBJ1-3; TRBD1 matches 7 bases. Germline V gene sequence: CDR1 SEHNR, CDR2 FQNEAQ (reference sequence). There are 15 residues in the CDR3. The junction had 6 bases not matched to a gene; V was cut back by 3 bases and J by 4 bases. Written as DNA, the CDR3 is TGTGCCAGCAGCTTGGACAGGCGCGGGGGAAACACCATATATTTT. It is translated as CASSLDRRGGNTIYF.

The DNA of the CDR3 is TGTGCCAGCAGCCTCCGGGACAGGGGTGATTCACCCCTCCACTTT. Translated, it gives CASSLRDRGDSPLHF. The chain employs TRBV3-1 (or the pseudogene TRBV3-2) and TRBJ1-6; 10 bases are shared with TRBD1. Germline CDR1 LGHDT, CDR2 YNNKEL (reference sequence). This CDR3 comprises 15 residues. V dropped 4 bases and J dropped 8; count of bases not matched to a gene: 5.

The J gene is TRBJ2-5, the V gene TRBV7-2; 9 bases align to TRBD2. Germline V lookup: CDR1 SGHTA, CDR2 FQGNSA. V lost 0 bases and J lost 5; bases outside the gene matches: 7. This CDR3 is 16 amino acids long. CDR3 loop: CASSLAVRGGGETQYF. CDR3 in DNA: TGTGCCAGCAGCTTAGCAGTGCGGGGGGGCGGGGAGACCCAGTACTTC.

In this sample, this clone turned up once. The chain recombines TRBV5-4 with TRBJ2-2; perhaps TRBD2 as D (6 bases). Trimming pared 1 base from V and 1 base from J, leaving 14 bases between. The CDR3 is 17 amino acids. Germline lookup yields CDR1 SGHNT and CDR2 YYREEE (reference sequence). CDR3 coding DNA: TGTGCCAGCAGCTTGAGGAGCGGGCCCTGGAACACCGGGGAGCTGTTTTTT. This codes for CASSLRSGPWNTGELFF. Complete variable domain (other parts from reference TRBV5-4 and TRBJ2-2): ETGVTQSPTHLIKTRGQQVTLRCSSQSGHNTVSWYQQALGQGPQFIFQYYREEENGRGNFPPRFSGLQFPNYSSELNVNALELDDSALYLCASSLRSGPWNTGELFFGEGSRLTVL.

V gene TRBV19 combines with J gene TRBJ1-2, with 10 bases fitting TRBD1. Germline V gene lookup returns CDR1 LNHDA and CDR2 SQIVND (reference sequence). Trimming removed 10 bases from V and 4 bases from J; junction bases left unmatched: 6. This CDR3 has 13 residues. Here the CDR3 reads CATWTGGGYGYTF. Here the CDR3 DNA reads TGTGCCACTTGGACAGGGGGTGGCTATGGCTACACCTTC.

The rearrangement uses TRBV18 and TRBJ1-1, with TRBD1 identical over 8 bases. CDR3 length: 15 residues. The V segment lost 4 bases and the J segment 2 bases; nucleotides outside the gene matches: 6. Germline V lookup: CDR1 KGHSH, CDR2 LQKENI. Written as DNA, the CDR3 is TGTGCCAGCTCACGACAGGGGTTAGATAACACTGAAGCTTTCTTT. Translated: CASSRQGLDNTEAFF.

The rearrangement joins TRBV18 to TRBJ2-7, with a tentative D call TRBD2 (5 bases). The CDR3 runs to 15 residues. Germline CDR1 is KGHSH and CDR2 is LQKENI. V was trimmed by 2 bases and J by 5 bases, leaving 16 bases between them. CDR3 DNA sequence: TGTGCCAGCTCACCAGGTAATCCGAGGGCTGACGAGCAGTACTTC. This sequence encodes CASSPGNPRADEQYF.

CDR3 sequence (DNA): TGTGCCAGCAGCCAAGGAGGTCTTCAGGGGAACACCGGGGAGCTGTTTTTT. Its translation is CASSQGGLQGNTGELFF. The V gene is TRBV3-1 (or the pseudogene TRBV3-2), the J gene TRBJ2-2; tentative D call: TRBD1 (5 bases). Germline V gene lookup returns CDR1 LGHDT and CDR2 YNNKEL (reference sequence). The CDR3 is made up of 17 amino acids. Trimming took off 1 base at V and 1 base at J, with 13 bases between the two ends.

CDR3: CATRSGGYTEAFF. CDR3 nucleotide sequence: TGCGCCACAAGAAGTGGCGGTTACACTGAAGCTTTCTTT. The gene calls are TRBV5-1 and TRBJ1-1; D is uncertain. This CDR3 is built from 13 residues. Germline assignment: CDR1 SGHRS and CDR2 YFSETQ. V was trimmed by 9 bases and J by 3 bases, leaving 15 bases between them. The full variable domain, in which reference TRBV5-1 and TRBJ1-1 provide the parts outside the CDR3, is KAGVTQTPRYLIKTRGQQVTLSCSPISGHRSVSWYQQTPGQGLQFLFEYFSETQRNKGNFPGRFSGRQFSNSRSEMNVSTLELGDSALYLCATRSGGYTEAFFGQGTRLTVV.

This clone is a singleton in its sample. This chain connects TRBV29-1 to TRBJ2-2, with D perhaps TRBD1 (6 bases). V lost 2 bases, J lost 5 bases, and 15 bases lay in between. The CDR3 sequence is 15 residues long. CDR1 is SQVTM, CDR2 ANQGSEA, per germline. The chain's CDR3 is CSVERGRGETGELFF. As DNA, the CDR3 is TGCAGCGTTGAAAGGGGCAGGGGAGAAACCGGGGAGCTGTTTTTT.